This T cell receptor beta chain comes out of a study of cytomegalovirus exposure and HLA in healthy donors. Libraries were prepared by immunoSEQ multiplex PCR; TCRdb keeps only in-frame clonotypes and omits some of them. The data hold roughly 250,000 clones, with approximately 83% observed a single time. Study-level findings and limits: The study put under 200 TCR beta chains on its list as cytomegalovirus-associated. Some public TCRs appeared in many individuals, while most sequences were rare.

On this clone itself: Its antigen remains unknown.

The validation cohort, a group of 100 to 150 subjects, included the donors and was separate from the roughly 720-subject first cohort. The sequenced material came from PBMCs. The TCR sequence derives from a woman between 25 and 40 years old in good health and CMV-seropositive.

The DNA of the CDR3 is TGCGCCAGCAGCTTTAATGCAGGGTCACTGACAGATACGCAGTATTTT. Its translation is CASSFNAGSLTDTQYF. The V and J genes are TRBV5-1 and TRBJ2-3, with a weak D call TRBD1 (5 bases). The CDR3 covers 16 residues. Germline V gene sequence: CDR1 SGHRS, CDR2 YFSETQ. Between the trimmed V and J ends, which lost 2 bases and 3 bases, there was a span of 16 bases. Complete variable domain (other parts from reference TRBV5-1 and TRBJ2-3): KAGVTQTPRYLIKTRGQQVTLSCSPISGHRSVSWYQQTPGQGLQFLFEYFSETQRNKGNFPGRFSGRQFSNSRSEMNVSTLELGDSALYLCASSFNAGSLTDTQYFGPGTRLTVL.